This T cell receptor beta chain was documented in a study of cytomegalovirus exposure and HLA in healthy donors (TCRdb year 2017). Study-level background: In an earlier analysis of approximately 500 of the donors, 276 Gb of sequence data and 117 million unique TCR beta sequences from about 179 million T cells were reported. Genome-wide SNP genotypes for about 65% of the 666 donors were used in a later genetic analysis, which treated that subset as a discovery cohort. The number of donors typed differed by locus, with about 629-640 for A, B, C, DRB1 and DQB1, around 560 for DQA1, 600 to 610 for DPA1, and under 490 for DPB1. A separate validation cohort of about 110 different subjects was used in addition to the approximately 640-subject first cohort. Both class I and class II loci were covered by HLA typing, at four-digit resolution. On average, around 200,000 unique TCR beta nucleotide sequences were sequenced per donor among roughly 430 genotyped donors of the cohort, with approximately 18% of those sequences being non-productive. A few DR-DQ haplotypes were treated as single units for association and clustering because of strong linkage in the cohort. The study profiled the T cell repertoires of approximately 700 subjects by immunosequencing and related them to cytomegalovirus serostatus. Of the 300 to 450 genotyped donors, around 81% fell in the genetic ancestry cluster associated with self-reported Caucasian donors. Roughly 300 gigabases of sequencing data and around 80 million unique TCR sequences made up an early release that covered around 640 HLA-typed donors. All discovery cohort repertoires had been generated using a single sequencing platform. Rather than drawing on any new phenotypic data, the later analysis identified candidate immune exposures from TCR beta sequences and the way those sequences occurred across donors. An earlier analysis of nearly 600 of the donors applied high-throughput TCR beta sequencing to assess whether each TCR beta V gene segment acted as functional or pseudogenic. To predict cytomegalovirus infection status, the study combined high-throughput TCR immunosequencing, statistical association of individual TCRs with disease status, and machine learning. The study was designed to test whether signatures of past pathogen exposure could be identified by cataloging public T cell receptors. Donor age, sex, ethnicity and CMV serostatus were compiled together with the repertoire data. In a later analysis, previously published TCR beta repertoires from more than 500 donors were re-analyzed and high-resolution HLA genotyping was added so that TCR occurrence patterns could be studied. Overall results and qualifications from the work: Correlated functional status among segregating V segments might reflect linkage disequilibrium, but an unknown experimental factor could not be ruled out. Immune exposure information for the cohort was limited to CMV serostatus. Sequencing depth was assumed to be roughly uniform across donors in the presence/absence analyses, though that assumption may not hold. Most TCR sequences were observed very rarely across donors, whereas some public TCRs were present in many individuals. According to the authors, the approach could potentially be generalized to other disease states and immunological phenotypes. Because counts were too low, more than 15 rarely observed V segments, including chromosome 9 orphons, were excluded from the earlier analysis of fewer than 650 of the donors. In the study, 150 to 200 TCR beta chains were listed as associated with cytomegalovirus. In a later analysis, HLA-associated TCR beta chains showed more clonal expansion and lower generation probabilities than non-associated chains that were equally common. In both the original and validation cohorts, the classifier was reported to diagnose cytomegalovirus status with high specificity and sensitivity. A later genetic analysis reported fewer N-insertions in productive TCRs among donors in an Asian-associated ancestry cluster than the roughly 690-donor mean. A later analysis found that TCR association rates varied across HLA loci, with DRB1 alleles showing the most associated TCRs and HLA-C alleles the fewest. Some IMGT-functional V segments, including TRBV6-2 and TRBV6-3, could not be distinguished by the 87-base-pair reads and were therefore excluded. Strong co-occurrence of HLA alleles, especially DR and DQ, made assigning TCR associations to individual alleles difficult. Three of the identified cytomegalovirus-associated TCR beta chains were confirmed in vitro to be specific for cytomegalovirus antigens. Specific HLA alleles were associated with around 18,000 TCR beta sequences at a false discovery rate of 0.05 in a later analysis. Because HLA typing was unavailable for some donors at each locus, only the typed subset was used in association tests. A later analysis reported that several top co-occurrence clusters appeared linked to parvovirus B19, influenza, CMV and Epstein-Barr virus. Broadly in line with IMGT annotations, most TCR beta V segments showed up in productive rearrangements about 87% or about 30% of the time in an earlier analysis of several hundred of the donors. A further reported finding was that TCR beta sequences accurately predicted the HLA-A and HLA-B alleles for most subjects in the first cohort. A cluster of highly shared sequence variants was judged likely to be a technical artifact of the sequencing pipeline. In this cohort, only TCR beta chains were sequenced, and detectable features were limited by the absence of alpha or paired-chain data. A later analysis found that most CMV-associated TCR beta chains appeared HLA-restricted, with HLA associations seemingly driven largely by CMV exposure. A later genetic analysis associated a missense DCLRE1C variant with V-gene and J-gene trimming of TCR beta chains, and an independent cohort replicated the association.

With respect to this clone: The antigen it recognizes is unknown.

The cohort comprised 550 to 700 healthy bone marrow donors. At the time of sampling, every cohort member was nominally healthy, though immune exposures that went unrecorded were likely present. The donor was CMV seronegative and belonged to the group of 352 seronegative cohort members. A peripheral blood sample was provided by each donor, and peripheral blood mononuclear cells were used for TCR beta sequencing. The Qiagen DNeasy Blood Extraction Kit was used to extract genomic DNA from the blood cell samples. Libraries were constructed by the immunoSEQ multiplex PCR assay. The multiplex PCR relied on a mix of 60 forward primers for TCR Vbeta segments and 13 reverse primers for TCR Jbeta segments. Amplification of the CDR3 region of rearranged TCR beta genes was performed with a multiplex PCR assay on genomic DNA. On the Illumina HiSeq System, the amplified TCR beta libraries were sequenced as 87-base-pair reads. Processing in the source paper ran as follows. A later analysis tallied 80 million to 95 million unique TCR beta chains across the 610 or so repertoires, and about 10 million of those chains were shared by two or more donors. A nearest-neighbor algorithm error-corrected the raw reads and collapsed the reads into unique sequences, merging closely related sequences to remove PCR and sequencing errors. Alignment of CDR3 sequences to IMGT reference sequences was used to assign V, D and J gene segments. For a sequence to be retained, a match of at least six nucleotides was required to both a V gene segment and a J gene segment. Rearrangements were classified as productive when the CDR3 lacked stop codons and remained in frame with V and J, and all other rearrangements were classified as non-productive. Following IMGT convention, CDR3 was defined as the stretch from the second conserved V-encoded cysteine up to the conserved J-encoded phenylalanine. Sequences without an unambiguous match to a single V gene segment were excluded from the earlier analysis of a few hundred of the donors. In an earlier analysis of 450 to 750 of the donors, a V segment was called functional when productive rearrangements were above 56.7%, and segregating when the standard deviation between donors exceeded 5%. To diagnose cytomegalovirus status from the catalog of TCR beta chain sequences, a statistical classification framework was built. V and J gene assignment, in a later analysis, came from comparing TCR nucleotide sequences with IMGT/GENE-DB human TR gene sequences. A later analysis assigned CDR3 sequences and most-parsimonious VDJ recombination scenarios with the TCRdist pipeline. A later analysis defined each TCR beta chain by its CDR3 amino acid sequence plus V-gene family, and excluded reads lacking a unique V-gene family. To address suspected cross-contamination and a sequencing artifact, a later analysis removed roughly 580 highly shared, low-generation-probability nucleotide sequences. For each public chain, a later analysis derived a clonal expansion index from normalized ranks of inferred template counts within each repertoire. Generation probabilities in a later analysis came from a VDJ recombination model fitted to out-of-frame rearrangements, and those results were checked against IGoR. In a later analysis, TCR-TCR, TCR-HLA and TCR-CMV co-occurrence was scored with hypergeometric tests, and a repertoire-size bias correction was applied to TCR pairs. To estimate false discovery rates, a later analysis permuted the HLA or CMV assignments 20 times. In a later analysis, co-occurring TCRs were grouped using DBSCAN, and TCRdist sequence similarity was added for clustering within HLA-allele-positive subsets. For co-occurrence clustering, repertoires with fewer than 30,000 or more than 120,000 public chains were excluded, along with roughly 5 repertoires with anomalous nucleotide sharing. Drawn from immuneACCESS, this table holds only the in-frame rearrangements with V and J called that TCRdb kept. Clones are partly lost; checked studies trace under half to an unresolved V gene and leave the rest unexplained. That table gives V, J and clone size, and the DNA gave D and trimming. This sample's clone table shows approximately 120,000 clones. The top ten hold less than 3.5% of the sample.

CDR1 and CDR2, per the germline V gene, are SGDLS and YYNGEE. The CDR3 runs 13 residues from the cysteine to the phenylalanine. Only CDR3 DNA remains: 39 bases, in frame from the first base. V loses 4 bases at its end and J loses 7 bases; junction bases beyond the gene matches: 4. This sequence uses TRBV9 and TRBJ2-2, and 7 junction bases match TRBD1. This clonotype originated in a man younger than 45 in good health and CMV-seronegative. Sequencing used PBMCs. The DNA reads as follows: TGTGCCAGCAGCACGGGACAGCTCGGGGAGCTGTTTTTT. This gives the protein CASSTGQLGELFF.